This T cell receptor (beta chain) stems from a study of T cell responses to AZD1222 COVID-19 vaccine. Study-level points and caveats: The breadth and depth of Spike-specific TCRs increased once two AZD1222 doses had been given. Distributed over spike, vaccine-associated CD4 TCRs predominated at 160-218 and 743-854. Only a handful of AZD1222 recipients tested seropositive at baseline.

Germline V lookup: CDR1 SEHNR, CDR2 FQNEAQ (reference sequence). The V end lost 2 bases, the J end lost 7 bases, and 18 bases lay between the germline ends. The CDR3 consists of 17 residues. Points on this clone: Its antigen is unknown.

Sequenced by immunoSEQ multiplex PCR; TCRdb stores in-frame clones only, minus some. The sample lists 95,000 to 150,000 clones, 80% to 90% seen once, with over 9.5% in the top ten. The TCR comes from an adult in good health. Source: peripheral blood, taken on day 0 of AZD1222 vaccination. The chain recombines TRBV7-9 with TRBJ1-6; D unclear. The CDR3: CASSLPPRGTRNSPLHF. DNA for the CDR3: TGTGCCAGCAGCTTACCTCCGCGCGGCACTCGCAATTCACCCCTCCACTTT.